This entry describes one T cell receptor beta chain. Its antigen is still unknown. Deletions cut 4 bases from V and 3 bases from J, with 7 bases between. The CDR3 covers 12 residues. Germline CDR1 is SGHAT and CDR2 is FQNNGV. The data originate from a study of shared clonotypes between healthy human individuals. The data were produced by immunoSEQ multiplex PCR, yet TCRdb's version contains in-frame clones alone and is incomplete. Seen here are under 1,900,000 clones, around 98.5% observed once, and the top ten hold approximately 0.4%. Study outcomes and limitations: Only blood underwent sampling, and tissue repertoires likely differ.

The gene calls are TRBV11-2 and TRBJ2-7, with D perhaps TRBD1 or TRBD2 (5 bases each). This TCR was recovered from a man younger than 45 in good health. Sequencing was done on a sample of naive CD4+ T cells sorted from blood. Subset denoted: CD45RA+ positively selected. The CDR3 sequence: CASSWDGYEQYF. As DNA, the CDR3 is TGTGCCAGCAGCTGGGACGGCTACGAGCAGTACTTC.